A single sample is the source of the 18 T cell receptor beta chains below, sequenced in a study of low-dose radiotherapy and immunotherapy resistance in tumors. Alpha and beta chains were covered, as first-strand cDNA relied on TRAV- and TRBV-specific primers. An approximately 19-cycle PCR with a constant-region primer and V-primer adapter amplified TCRs. TCRdb analysed the reads with MiXCR anew, one entry per CDR3 protein. The table has under 90,000 distinct CDR3 sequences, 15% to 20% seen once. As to time point: before trial treatment. The material was PBMCs, obtained before treatment. These receptors came from a male donor with prostate cancer.

This clonotype was detected ten times or more. The chain uses TRBV12-3 or TRBV12-4 and TRBJ1-6; the D is unclear. Trimming took 3 bases from V and 4 from J, leaving 10 bases between them. This CDR3 contains 15 residues. Here the CDR3 reads CASSFEVGYNSPLHF. CDR3 coding DNA: TGTGCCAGCAGTTTTGAGGTGGGGTATAATTCACCCCTCCACTTT.

There are many counts of this clonotype. V gene TRBV21-1 combines with J gene TRBJ1-2; the D call TRBD1 from the table was never checked on the DNA. TRBV21-1 is termed a pseudogene. The CDR3 is 13 residues long. CDR3 sequence (DNA): TGTGCCCCCAAGGCCGGGACAGGCTATGGCTACACCTTC. Translated: CAPKAGTGYGYTF.

This clonotype has ten or more counts. V and J are TRBV7-8 and TRBJ1-4; unclear D gene. The CDR3 runs to 13 residues. Germline assignment: CDR1 SGHVS and CDR2 FQNEAQ. V shed 7 bases and J shed 7 bases, with 13 bases lying between them. CDR3 residues: CASTLRMGEKLFF. As DNA, the CDR3 is TGTGCCAGCACCCTACGTATGGGTGAAAAACTGTTTTTT. Combining the CDR3 with reference TRBV7-8 and TRBJ1-4 gives the whole variable domain GAGVSQSPRYKVAKRGQDVALRCDPISGHVSLFWYQQALGQGPEFLTYFQNEAQLDKSGLPSDRFFAERPEGSVSTLKIQRTQQEDSAVYLCASTLRMGEKLFFGSGTQLSVL.

This clonotype was picked up many times. The gene calls are TRBV20-1 and TRBJ2-1; the match to TRBD2 covers 14 bases. Germline CDR1 DFQATT, CDR2 SNEGSKA (reference sequence). J lost 9 bases, V lost 2 bases, and 6 bases had no gene match. This CDR3 is 15 amino acids long. The CDR3 DNA sequence: TGCAGTGCTAGACGAGGGACTAGCGGGGGCCCTGAGCAGTTCTTC. It translates to CSARRGTSGGPEQFF.

The sample holds many counts of this clonotype. V gene TRBV7-9 combines with J gene TRBJ2-1; D is possibly TRBD1 or TRBD2 (5 bases each). The CDR3 length is 12 residues. Trimming cost V 4 bases and J 8 bases, with 9 bases left between them. Germline values: CDR1 SEHNR, CDR2 FQNEAQ (reference sequence). The CDR3 region is CASSWDLYEQFF. CDR3 DNA: TGTGCCAGCAGCTGGGACCTCTATGAGCAGTTCTTC.

This clonotype was seen repeatedly, ten times or more. V gene TRBV10-3 combines with J gene TRBJ2-3; tentatively, D is TRBD2 (6 bases). The germline V gene has CDR1 ENHRY and CDR2 SYGVKD. The CDR3 covers 13 residues. V lost 6 bases and J lost 3, with 10 bases in between. The CDR3 reads CAIRGEVTDTQYF. In DNA, the CDR3 is TGTGCCATCAGAGGGGAGGTAACAGATACGCAGTATTTT.

This clonotype occurred many times. The chain recombines TRBV5-6 with TRBJ2-7, with 8 bases lining up with TRBD1. CDR1 SGHDT and CDR2 YYEEEE come from the germline V gene. V trimming: 1 base; J trimming: 3 bases; junction bases outside the gene matches: 3. This CDR3 region has 14 residues. The CDR3 here is CASSLTGGNYEQYF. DNA for the CDR3: TGTGCCAGCAGCTTGACAGGGGGGAACTACGAGCAGTACTTC.

This clonotype was seen ten or more times. The CDR3 DNA is TGCGCCAGCAGCTCTAGCGGGGCTGGGGCCAACGTCCTGACTTTC. Protein: CASSSSGAGANVLTF. The chain has TRBV5-1 and TRBJ2-6; TRBD2 matches 9 bases. V shed 3 bases and J 2 bases; nucleotides not matched to a gene: 0. CDR1 and CDR2 (germline): SGHRS, YFSETQ. The CDR3 has 15 amino acids.

V gene TRBV7-9 combines with J gene TRBJ1-5; D might be TRBD1 (6 bases). This CDR3 comprises 15 residues. Germline lookup yields CDR1 SEHNR and CDR2 FQNEAQ (reference sequence). V lost 1 base and J 0 bases, leaving 7 bases between the germline ends. CDR3 loop: CASSLGTDSNQPQHF. The CDR3 nucleotides read TGTGCCAGCAGCTTAGGGACAGATAGCAATCAGCCCCAGCATTTT.

Many counts were recorded for this clonotype. The chain employs TRBV11-1 and TRBJ1-2; 7 nucleotides align to TRBD1. This CDR3 is 12 amino acids long. Trimming cost V 5 bases and J 5 bases; bases outside gene matches: 2. The germline V gene encodes CDR1 SGHAT and CDR2 FQDESV (reference sequence). CDR3 protein: CASSATGYGYTF. CDR3 bases: TGTGCCAGCAGCGCGACAGGGTATGGCTACACCTTC.

This clonotype has a count of ten or more. The chain carries TRBV5-1 and TRBJ1-1, with D uncertain. The CDR3 has 15 residues. The ends were cut back, 0 bases at V and 0 bases at J, with 9 bases in the middle. Per the germline V gene, CDR1 is SGHRS and CDR2 is YFSETQ. In DNA form, the CDR3 reads TGCGCCAGCAGCTTGGATCCGGGGATGAACACTGAAGCTTTCTTT. This gives the protein CASSLDPGMNTEAFF.

This clonotype was seen repeatedly, ten times or more. The chain uses TRBV5-4 and TRBJ1-1, with unresolved D. V was clipped by 6 bases and J by 1 base, with 16 bases between them. This CDR3 region has 15 residues. The germline gives CDR1 SGHNT, CDR2 YYREEE (reference sequence). CDR3 residues: CASNLPGRGNTEAFF. As DNA, the CDR3 is TGTGCCAGCAACCTACCGGGCCGCGGGAACACTGAAGCTTTCTTT.

The gene calls are TRBV30 and TRBJ1-3; the D is unclear. Germline CDR1 and CDR2: GTSNPN and SVGIG (reference sequence). This CDR3 spans 15 amino acids. Trimming pared 1 base from V and 2 bases from J, leaving 12 bases between. CDR3 sequence: CAWSDGPDPGNTIYF. CDR3 in DNA: TGTGCCTGGAGTGATGGGCCAGACCCTGGAAACACCATATATTTT.

At least ten counts were recorded for this clonotype. DNA for the CDR3: TGCAGCGCCATGACAGGTAGCTATGGCTACACCTTC. This gives the protein CSAMTGSYGYTF. The V gene is TRBV29-1, the J gene TRBJ1-2; D is possibly TRBD1 (6 bases). This CDR3 comprises 12 residues. With 7 bases removed from V and 4 bases from J, the gap between germline ends came to 13 bases. CDR1 SQVTM and CDR2 ANQGSEA come from the germline V gene.

This chain uses TRBV4-1 with TRBJ1-5; TRBD1 might be the D (6 bases). This CDR3 is built from 15 residues. V lost 0 bases and J lost 9, with 15 bases in between. Germline V gene lookup returns CDR1 MGHRA and CDR2 YSYEKL. The DNA of the CDR3 is TGCGCCAGCAGCCAAGAACTACAGGGCGGGCGGCCCCAGCATTTT. This translates into CASSQELQGGRPQHF.

This clonotype was observed at least ten times. V usage is TRBV5-8 and J usage is TRBJ1-4; D is perhaps TRBD1 (5 bases). The germline V and J ends were trimmed by 4 bases and 5 bases, with 18 bases remaining between them. The CDR3 has 16 amino acids. Per germline, CDR1 SGHTS and CDR2 YDEGEE. In DNA form, the CDR3 reads TGTGCCAGCAGCAGGTGGGGAGGGACGAAGAATGAAAAACTGTTTTTT. This translates into CASSRWGGTKNEKLFF.

This clonotype was found many times. V gene TRBV5-5 combines with J gene TRBJ2-4, with D perhaps matching TRBD2 (6 bases). The V gene lost 5 bases and the J gene lost 8 bases, with 14 bases spanning the gap. Germline CDR1 reads SGHKS; CDR2 reads YYEKEE (reference sequence). The CDR3 runs 13 residues. CDR3 region: CASRSGGEDIQYF. The CDR3 DNA reads TGTGCCAGCAGGTCCGGTGGGGAGGACATTCAGTACTTC.

The chain joins TRBV25-1 to TRBJ2-2; D is possibly TRBD1 or TRBD2 (5 bases each). The CDR3 runs 13 residues. Germline V gives CDR1 MGHDK, CDR2 SYGVNS. V lost 10 bases to trimming and J lost 4 bases, with 13 bases between them. CDR3 in DNA: TGTGCCATAAGGGACCCATTCACCGGGGAGCTGTTTTTT. Translating gives CAIRDPFTGELFF.